Each of the 13 T cell receptor beta chains below was sequenced from the same sample in a study of cytomegalovirus exposure and HLA in healthy donors. PCR employed 60 Vbeta and 13 Jbeta primers. Measured with immunoSEQ multiplex PCR; TCRdb has only the in-frame clones, and not every one. In the table there are about 160,000 clones, about 77% of which are singletons. The sample was PBMCs. These receptors were collected from a man aged 18-30 years in good health and CMV-seropositive.

The chain employs TRBV5-1 and TRBJ2-2; the match to TRBD1 covers 8 bases. V lost 3 bases to trimming and J lost 1 base; unmatched junction nucleotides: 5. This CDR3 region has 16 residues. Looked up from germline, CDR1 is SGHRS and CDR2 is YFSETQ. The CDR3, as DNA: TGCGCCAGCAGCTGGGGAGACAGGGGGAACACCGGGGAGCTGTTTTTT. This sequence encodes CASSWGDRGNTGELFF. The complete variable domain, with remaining parts taken from reference TRBV5-1 and TRBJ2-2, reads KAGVTQTPRYLIKTRGQQVTLSCSPISGHRSVSWYQQTPGQGLQFLFEYFSETQRNKGNFPGRFSGRQFSNSRSEMNVSTLELGDSALYLCASSWGDRGNTGELFFGEGSRLTVL.

The chain is built from TRBV5-8 and TRBJ1-5, with D uncertain. CDR1 SGHTS and CDR2 YDEGEE come from the germline V gene. The CDR3 has 16 residues. Trimming cost V 4 bases and J 7 bases, with 21 bases left between them. CDR3 sequence (DNA): TGTGCCAGCAGCCTGCGTATTACAACCGGAGGGCAGCCCCAGCATTTT. Protein: CASSLRITTGGQPQHF. Complete variable domain (other parts from reference TRBV5-8 and TRBJ1-5): EAGVTQSPTHLIKTRGQQATLRCSPISGHTSVYWYQQALGLGLQFLLWYDEGEERNRGNFPPRFSGRQFPNYSSELNVNALELEDSALYLCASSLRITTGGQPQHFGDGTRLSIL.

In DNA form, the CDR3 reads TGTGCCAGCAGCGATCGGGACAGCTCCTACGAGCAGTACTTC. Encoded protein: CASSDRDSSYEQYF. The rearrangement uses TRBV6-5 and TRBJ2-7, with 7 bases lining up with TRBD1. The CDR3 consists of 14 residues. The germline gives CDR1 MNHEY, CDR2 SVGAGI. The V gene end was trimmed by 6 bases and the J gene end by 0 bases; junction bases not matched to a gene: 5.

V gene TRBV18 combines with J gene TRBJ2-3; D may be TRBD2 (6 bases). The V gene's germline CDR1 is KGHSH and CDR2 LQKENI. This CDR3 spans 16 amino acids. Trimming took 6 bases from V and 4 from J, leaving 20 bases between them. CDR3 amino acids: CASSPPGERIPDTQYF. CDR3 nucleotides: TGTGCCAGCTCTCCCCCGGGGGAGAGGATCCCAGATACGCAGTATTTT.

V is TRBV19 and J is TRBJ2-5; TRBD2 matches at 7 bases. This CDR3 has 13 residues. The ends lost 3 bases at V and 5 bases at J; junction bases unmatched: 3. Germline V lookup: CDR1 LNHDA, CDR2 SQIVND (reference sequence). CDR3 nucleotide sequence: TGTGCCAGTAGTATGCGGGGGTGGGAGACCCAGTACTTC. Protein: CASSMRGWETQYF.

The rearrangement uses TRBV4-3 and TRBJ2-1, with D possibly being TRBD2 (6 bases). The CDR3 is 17 amino acids. V was trimmed by 4 bases and J by 4 bases, leaving 20 bases between them. Germline loops: CDR1 LGHNA, CDR2 YSLEER. Here the CDR3 DNA reads TGCGCCAGCAGCCCCAACCCGGGGCTAGCGACTTACAATGAGCAGTTCTTC. It encodes CASSPNPGLATYNEQFF.

The chain has TRBV27 and TRBJ2-1, with 8 bases fitting TRBD1. Unmatched junction bases numbered 6, after V lost 4 bases and J lost 7 bases. CDR1 is MNHEY and CDR2 is SMNVEV in the germline V gene (reference sequence). There are 14 residues in the CDR3. For the CDR3, the DNA is TGTGCCAGCAGTTACGGACAGGGCTGGAATGAGCAGTTCTTC. Translating it yields CASSYGQGWNEQFF.

The chain is built from TRBV7-3 and TRBJ1-1; 8 bases are shared with TRBD1. Trimming cost V 0 bases and J 0 bases; bases outside gene matches: 6. Per germline, CDR1 SGHTA and CDR2 FQGTGA. The CDR3 totals 17 residues. CDR3 sequence reads: CASSLTGTGGLNTEAFF. The DNA for the CDR3 is TGTGCCAGCAGCTTAACCGGGACAGGCGGACTGAACACTGAAGCTTTCTTT.

The rearrangement uses TRBV11-2 and TRBJ2-1; D possibly corresponds to TRBD2 (7 bases). There are 16 residues in the CDR3. Germline CDR1 SGHAT, CDR2 FQNNGV. Trimming removed 1 base at V and 6 bases at J, with 16 bases between. In nucleotides, the CDR3 is TGTGCCAGCAGCTTAGTAGAGTGGGGGGGCATCAATGAGCAGTTCTTC. It codes for CASSLVEWGGINEQFF.

This clone came up a few times. The chain links TRBV28 to TRBJ1-1, with 10 bases matching TRBD1. CDR1 is MDHEN and CDR2 is SYDVKM in the germline V gene. The CDR3 consists of 15 residues. The trim removed 8 bases at V and 2 bases at J, leaving 8 bases unmatched. The CDR3 DNA reads as TGTGCCAGCCCCGGAAGGGACAGGGGAAACACTGAAGCTTTCTTT. Translated: CASPGRDRGNTEAFF.

V gene TRBV28 combines with J gene TRBJ2-1; perhaps TRBD2 as D (5 bases). With 4 bases removed from V and 4 bases from J, the gap between germline ends came to 11 bases. The germline V gene has CDR1 MDHEN and CDR2 SYDVKM. The CDR3 consists of 14 residues. CDR3 in DNA: TGTGCCAGCAGTTGGCGGGCCTTTTACAATGAGCAGTTCTTC. It specifies CASSWRAFYNEQFF.

This clone was found once. The CDR3 DNA reads as TGCAGCGGGGTAGTGGGGGGACCCACAGATACGCAGTATTTT. Protein sequence: CSGVVGGPTDTQYF. The chain uses TRBV29-1 and TRBJ2-3, with D possibly TRBD2 on 6 matching bases. CDR1 is SQVTM, CDR2 ANQGSEA, per germline. The CDR3 has 14 amino acids. Trimming stripped 7 bases from V and 2 bases from J, with 16 bases between.

Only a few counts were recorded for this clone. The chain joins TRBV7-9 to TRBJ2-6; TRBD2 aligns across 8 bases. The CDR3 is made up of 17 amino acids. CDR1 and CDR2 (germline): SEHNR, FQNEAQ (reference sequence). With 2 bases clipped from V and 2 bases from J, the junction kept 5 bases outside the gene matches. The CDR3 DNA reads TGTGCCAGCAGCTTACGGGAGGGGGGTGCTGGGGCCAACGTCCTGACTTTC. Translation gives CASSLREGGAGANVLTF.